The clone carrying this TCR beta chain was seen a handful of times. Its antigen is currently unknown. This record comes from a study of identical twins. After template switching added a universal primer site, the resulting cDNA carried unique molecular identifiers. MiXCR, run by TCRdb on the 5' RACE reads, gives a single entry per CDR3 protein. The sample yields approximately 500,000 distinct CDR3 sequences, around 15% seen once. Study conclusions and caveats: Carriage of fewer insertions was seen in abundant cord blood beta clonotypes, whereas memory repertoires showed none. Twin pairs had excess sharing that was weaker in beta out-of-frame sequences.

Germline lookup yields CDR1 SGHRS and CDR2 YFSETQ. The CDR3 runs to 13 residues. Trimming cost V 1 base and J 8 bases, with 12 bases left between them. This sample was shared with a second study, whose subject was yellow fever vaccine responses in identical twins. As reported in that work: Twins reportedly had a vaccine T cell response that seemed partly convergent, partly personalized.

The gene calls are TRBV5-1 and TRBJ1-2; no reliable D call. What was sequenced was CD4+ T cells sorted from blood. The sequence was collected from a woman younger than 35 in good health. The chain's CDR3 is CASSLKVAGGYTF. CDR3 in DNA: TGCGCCAGCAGCTTGAAGGTCGCTGGCGGCTACACCTTC.